The TCR beta chain under discussion was sequenced for a study of T cell changes during pregnancy in multiple sclerosis. J lost 5 bases, V lost 1 base, and 17 bases had no gene match. From germline, CDR1 is SGHDT and CDR2 YYEEEE. The CDR3 sequence is 19 residues long. Data came from immunoSEQ multiplex PCR; TCRdb stores just in-frame clones and leaves some out. The table lists over 35,000 clones, over 75% of them singletons, with about 0.42% in the top ten. The chain recombines TRBV5-6 with TRBJ2-5; 10 nucleotides agree with TRBD1. The material sequenced was CD4+ T cells from peripheral blood mononuclear cells, taken in the third trimester of pregnancy. The TCR comes from a female donor with multiple sclerosis, enrolled in a pregnancy study. The CDR3 DNA reads as TGTGCCAGCAGCTTGCCCCGGGACAGGGGTCTAAGGAGCAAGGAGACCCAGTACTTC. Translated: CASSLPRDRGLRSKETQYF.